This T cell receptor beta chain stems from a study of cytomegalovirus exposure and HLA in healthy donors. Findings of the study overall: In an earlier analysis, productive rearrangement rates for most beta V segments clustered near 87% or 30%. It was reported in a later analysis that an Asian-associated ancestry cluster showed fewer N-insertions than the approximately 670-donor mean. Sequencing likely produced, as an artifact, a cluster of highly shared sequence variants.

As to this clone: The antigen is unknown.

It was with 60 Vbeta and 13 Jbeta primers that the PCR ran. TCRdb's copy holds only in-frame clones and misses some; the assay was immunoSEQ multiplex PCR. The sample has some 130,000 clones, approximately 83% seen once; the top ten hold over 2.5%. This CDR3 contains 14 residues. Germline CDR1 and CDR2: SEHNR and FQNEAQ (reference sequence). The V and J ends lost 0 bases and 6 bases respectively, with 11 bases between them. Sequencing was done on a sample of PBMCs. The sequence came from a man aged 40-49 years in good health and CMV-seronegative. The genes are TRBV7-9 and TRBJ1-2, with D perhaps TRBD1 (5 bases). The CDR3 nucleotides are TGTGCCAGCAGCTTAGCATCGGGGGGGAATGGCTACACCTTC. Protein sequence: CASSLASGGNGYTF.